This T cell receptor beta chain came from a study of blood T cell repertoires in COVID-19. Study-wide context: The origin of the acute and convalescent COVID-19 samples was the United States, Italy and Spain. From T cells, B-cell-depleted T cells, or PBMCs came the material, which was cDNA or gDNA.

How the authors handled the data: Estimated nucleated cell counts came from reference gene primer amplification. The assay was immunoSEQ multiplex PCR, and TCRdb's table has in-frame clones only and misses some. Clonal size and the V and J genes are those of that table, whereas D and trimming came from the DNA. The data show some 290,000 clones, 86% seen once. The sample comprised peripheral blood. This receptor was identified in a man younger than 35 with active or convalescent COVID-19.

The CDR3 here is CASSLTGWMNTEAFF. CDR3 coding DNA: TGTGCCAGCAGTTTGACAGGCTGGATGAACACTGAAGCTTTCTTT. The genes are TRBV27 and TRBJ1-1; D might be TRBD1 (6 bases). The CDR3 is 15 amino acids. The germline V gene encodes CDR1 MNHEY and CDR2 SMNVEV (reference sequence). Trimming left V 3 bases short and J 0 bases short, with 11 bases between.